This T cell receptor beta chain came from a study of response to subunit inactivated influenza vaccine. This clonotype was seen only a few times. J gave up 5 bases and V 4 bases, and 11 bases lay outside the gene matches. Germline CDR1 and CDR2: SGHRS and YFSETQ. This CDR3 has 16 residues. TCRdb re-called the RT-PCR reads through MiXCR, storing one row per CDR3 protein. The sample yields roughly 710,000 distinct CDR3 sequences, approximately 15% seen once. V and J are TRBV5-1 and TRBJ2-5; 10 bases are shared with TRBD2. This clonotype originated in a man aged 45 to 65 who received an inactivated influenza vaccine. Specimen: PBMCs from blood, collected around two weeks before vaccination. The CDR3 DNA reads TGCGCCAGCAGCACCGGCGGTGGGACTAGCGCGGAGACCCAGTACTTC. It is translated as CASSTGGGTSAETQYF.